The 17 T cell receptor beta chains presented below share a single source sample, sequenced in a study of blood T cells in healthy people across ages. Combining a sample-barcoded 5' primer with a J-beta primer mix, a second PCR ran for roughly 7 to 12 cycles. A single record per CDR3 protein comes from TCRdb applying MiXCR to the 5' RACE reads. The sample records roughly 2 million distinct CDR3 sequences, just under 50% being singletons. The sequenced sample was blood. All receptors derive from a woman aged 40 to 55 in good health.

The chain combines TRBV6-5 with TRBJ1-2; 11 nucleotides line up with TRBD1. V shed 4 bases, J shed 2 bases, and the junction held 9 bases outside the gene matches. The V gene's germline CDR1 is MNHEY and CDR2 SVGAGI. The CDR3 contains 17 residues. In DNA, the CDR3 is TGTGCCAGCAGTTTGGCCGGACAGGGGGCCGGGAACTATGGCTACACCTTC. It specifies CASSLAGQGAGNYGYTF.

V usage is TRBV20-1 and J usage is TRBJ2-1; 10 nucleotides align to TRBD1. Germline-derived CDR1 and CDR2 are DFQATT and SNEGSKA (reference sequence). The ends lost 6 bases at V and 3 bases at J; junction bases unmatched: 2. The CDR3 spans 13 residues. DNA of the CDR3: TGCAGTGCCTGGGACAGGGGCTACAATGAGCAGTTCTTC. It translates to CSAWDRGYNEQFF.

This chain links TRBV12-3 or TRBV12-4 with TRBJ2-7, with 8 bases fitting TRBD2. The J call is uncertain, as TRBJ2-5 better fits the DNA end. The CDR3 is 14 amino acids. CDR3 in amino acids: CASSLISGGETQYF. Here the CDR3 DNA reads TGTGCCAGCAGTTTGATCAGCGGGGGTGAGACCCAGTACTTC.

J is TRBJ1-4 and V is TRBV20-1; no definite D call. The CDR3 spans 13 residues. V was cut by 3 bases and J by 10 bases, with 15 bases left in between. Germline V gives CDR1 DFQATT, CDR2 SNEGSKA (reference sequence). CDR3 sequence: CSASRREAVKLFF. CDR3 DNA: TGCAGTGCTAGTAGGCGGGAGGCGGTAAAACTGTTTTTT.

The chain is built from TRBV7-2 and TRBJ1-5, with a weak D call TRBD1 (6 bases). The CDR3 is made up of 13 amino acids. The ends were cut back, 5 bases at V and 7 bases at J, with 12 bases in the middle. CDR1 is SGHTA, CDR2 FQGNSA, per germline. The CDR3: CASSAYRVQPQHF. The CDR3 DNA reads as TGTGCCAGCAGCGCCTACAGGGTCCAGCCCCAGCATTTT.

This clonotype was observed a few times. The gene calls are TRBV12-3 or TRBV12-4 and TRBJ2-1; D may correspond to TRBD1 or TRBD2 (5 bases each). CDR3 length: 13 amino acids. Trimming took off 5 bases at V and 12 bases at J, with 17 bases between the two ends. CDR3 coding DNA: TGTGCCAGCAGTCCGGTCAAGGGGAGACGGCAGTTCTTC. Encoded protein: CASSPVKGRRQFF.

This sequence joins TRBV28 and TRBJ1-2; the match to TRBD1 covers 8 bases. This CDR3 contains 15 residues. Germline CDR1 and CDR2: MDHEN and SYDVKM. V lost 8 bases and J lost 4; bases outside the gene matches: 12. CDR3 sequence reads: CASLHAGQGLYGYTF. Here the CDR3 DNA reads TGTGCCAGCCTCCATGCAGGACAGGGTCTCTATGGCTACACCTTC.

This clonotype was seen a handful of times. This chain uses TRBV28 with TRBJ2-1; D might be TRBD1 (5 bases). This CDR3 has 15 amino acids. Deletions cut 4 bases from V and 6 bases from J, with 16 bases between. The germline CDR1 and CDR2 sequences are MDHEN and SYDVKM. DNA for the CDR3: TGTGCCAGCAGTTCGACAGTAGAGCGTGGCAATGAGCAGTTCTTC. It translates to CASSSTVERGNEQFF.

To note about this clonotype: The germline gene is not matched at one end of the junction; a read error may be the cause. The genes are TRBV7-7 and TRBJ2-5, with D tentatively TRBD1 (7 bases). The CDR3 consists of 15 residues. Germline V gene sequence: CDR1 SSHAT, CDR2 FNYEAQ (reference sequence). CDR3 sequence reads: CASSLGGGGLETQYF. CDR3 bases: TGTGCTAGCAGCTTAGGGGGCGGAGGGTTAGAGACCCAGTACTTC.

The CDR3 DNA follows: TGCGCCAGCAGCACTACTAGGGGTTCACCCCTCCACTTT. Translation: CASSTTRGSPLHF. J is TRBJ1-6 and V is TRBV4-3; a weak D match, TRBD1 (5 bases). The CDR3 is made up of 13 amino acids. The V end was cut by 5 bases, the J end by 9 bases, with 11 bases between. Germline V CDR1 and CDR2: LGHNA, YSLEER.

This clonotype has only a few counts. V gene TRBV6-1 combines with J gene TRBJ2-5, with 11 bases fitting TRBD2. Trimming at V came to 4 bases and at J to 4 bases, leaving 8 bases not matched to a gene. The CDR3 runs 16 residues. Germline assignment: CDR1 MNHNS and CDR2 SASEGT. The DNA of the CDR3 is TGTGCCAGCAGTGGTCTAGCGGGGGGTCTCGGAGAGACCCAGTACTTC. It is translated as CASSGLAGGLGETQYF.

This chain links TRBV20-1 with TRBJ2-5; no reliable D call. The CDR3 spans 16 residues. Looked up from germline, CDR1 is DFQATT and CDR2 is SNEGSKA (reference sequence). Deletions cut 6 bases from V and 2 bases from J, with 22 bases between. CDR3 in DNA: TGCAGTGCCCCTTTTCCAAGGGCTGGCTCTCAAGAGACCCAGTACTTC. This codes for CSAPFPRAGSQETQYF.

V and J are TRBV2 and TRBJ2-1; D possibly corresponds to TRBD1 (5 bases). The V and J ends lost 5 bases and 7 bases respectively, with 12 bases between them. The CDR3 covers 13 residues. Germline V lookup: CDR1 SNHLY, CDR2 FYNNEI. This chain's CDR3 is CASSPPQGNEQFF. The CDR3, as DNA: TGTGCCAGCAGTCCCCCTCAGGGTAATGAGCAGTTCTTC.

V is TRBV7-2 and J is TRBJ1-4; D not resolved. This CDR3 is built from 14 residues. Trimming took off 2 bases at V and 6 bases at J, with 10 bases between the two ends. CDR1 is SGHTA, CDR2 FQGNSA, per germline. The CDR3 spells CASSLSGIHEKLFF. As DNA, the CDR3 is TGTGCCAGCAGCTTATCCGGGATTCATGAAAAACTGTTTTTT.

Comment on this clonotype: Its ends do not fully match the called genes, so a read error is possible. This chain connects TRBV9 to TRBJ1-2, with 8 bases matching TRBD1. Germline CDR1 is SGDLS and CDR2 is YYNGEE. This CDR3 is 14 amino acids long. CDR3: CTSSSRGQGSGYTF. CDR3 coding DNA: TGTACCAGCAGCTCCCGTGGACAGGGATCCGGCTACACCTTC.

V is TRBV5-1 and J is TRBJ1-4; TRBD1 is a possible D gene (6 bases). V lost 4 bases and J 8 bases, leaving 15 bases between the germline ends. The V gene's germline CDR1 is SGHRS and CDR2 YFSETQ. There are 14 residues in the CDR3. CDR3 amino acids: CASSPGPQGEKLFF. Written as DNA, the CDR3 is TGCGCCAGCAGCCCGGGACCTCAGGGGGAAAAACTGTTTTTT. The full variable domain, in which reference TRBV5-1 and TRBJ1-4 provide the parts outside the CDR3, is KAGVTQTPRYLIKTRGQQVTLSCSPISGHRSVSWYQQTPGQGLQFLFEYFSETQRNKGNFPGRFSGRQFSNSRSEMNVSTLELGDSALYLCASSPGPQGEKLFFGSGTQLSVL.

There are a few counts of this clonotype. The rearrangement uses TRBV6-2 or TRBV6-3 and TRBJ2-7, with D tentatively TRBD1 (6 bases). The CDR3 consists of 12 residues. Trimming shortened V by 7 bases and J by 3 bases, and 10 bases separated the two germline ends. The germline V gene has CDR1 MNHEY and CDR2 SVGEGT. Here the CDR3 DNA reads TGTGCCAGCAAAAGGGGGATCTACGAGCAGTACTTC. It specifies CASKRGIYEQYF.